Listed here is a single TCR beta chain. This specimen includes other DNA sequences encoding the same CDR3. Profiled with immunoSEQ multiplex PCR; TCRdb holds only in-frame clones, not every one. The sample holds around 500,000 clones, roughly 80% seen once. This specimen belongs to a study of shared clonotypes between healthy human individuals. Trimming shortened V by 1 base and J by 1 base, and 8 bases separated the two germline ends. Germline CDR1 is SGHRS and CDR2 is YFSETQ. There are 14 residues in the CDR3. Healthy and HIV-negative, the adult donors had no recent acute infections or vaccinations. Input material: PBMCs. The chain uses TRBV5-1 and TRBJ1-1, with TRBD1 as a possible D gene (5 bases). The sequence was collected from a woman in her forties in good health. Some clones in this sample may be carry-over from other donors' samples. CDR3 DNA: TGCGCCAGCAGCTTGTCGGGGGGGAACACTGAAGCTTTCTTT. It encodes CASSLSGGNTEAFF.